What follows are 22 T cell receptor beta chains derived from one specimen sequenced in a study of blood T cell repertoires in COVID-19. Data came from immunoSEQ multiplex PCR; TCRdb stores just in-frame clones and leaves some out. The data show roughly 100,000 clones, with 65% to 90% seen just once and 3.5% to 5% held by the top ten. Sequenced material: peripheral blood. The receptors derive from a man aged 45-65 years with acute or convalescent COVID-19.

The rearrangement uses TRBV7-3 and TRBJ1-4; D might be TRBD1 (5 bases). With 5 bases removed from V and 4 bases from J, the gap between germline ends came to 11 bases. The CDR3 totals 14 residues. Germline CDR1 SGHTA, CDR2 FQGTGA. CDR3 sequence reads: CASSPTGDNEKLFF. The CDR3 DNA follows: TGTGCCAGCAGCCCGACGGGGGATAATGAAAAACTGTTTTTT.

The DNA of the CDR3 is TGTGCCAGCACCCTCCTCGGGACAGGGAATTCACCCCTCCACTTT. Translation gives CASTLLGTGNSPLHF. The chain uses TRBV11-3 and TRBJ1-6, with 9 bases aligning to TRBD1. Germline V lookup: CDR1 SGHNT, CDR2 YENEEA. Trimming took 7 bases from V and 7 from J; bases not matched to a gene: 8. This CDR3 has 15 residues.

The CDR3 protein is CASSQAQREWGNEQFF. The DNA of the CDR3 is TGTGCCAGCAGCCAAGCCCAGCGGGAGTGGGGGAATGAGCAGTTCTTC. The chain is built from TRBV4-2 and TRBJ2-1, with 8 positions matching TRBD2. CDR1 and CDR2 from the germline V gene are LGHNA and YNFKEQ. The junction had 9 bases not matched to a gene; V was cut back by 1 base and J by 7 bases. The CDR3 loop spans 16 amino acids.

This clone came up a few times. J is TRBJ2-1 and V is TRBV16; TRBD2 agrees at 9 bases. CDR1 KGHSY and CDR2 FQNENV come from the germline V gene. There are 17 residues in the CDR3. With V trimmed by 0 bases and J by 3 bases, 6 bases remained unmatched. The CDR3, as DNA: TGTGCCAGCAGCCAATCGCGGCTAGCGGGGCTCTACAATGAGCAGTTCTTC. The encoded protein is CASSQSRLAGLYNEQFF.

The V gene is TRBV28, the J gene TRBJ2-1, with 8 bases identical to TRBD2. V dropped 3 bases and J dropped 5; count of bases not matched to a gene: 3. Germline V gene sequence: CDR1 MDHEN, CDR2 SYDVKM. The CDR3 runs 14 residues. CDR3 bases: TGTGCCAGCAGTTTGACTAGCGCTCACAATGAGCAGTTCTTC. Translation: CASSLTSAHNEQFF.

The chain carries TRBV11-3 and TRBJ2-7, with D hard to call. Germline values: CDR1 SGHNT, CDR2 YENEEA. This CDR3 has 12 amino acids. V was trimmed by 5 bases and J by 4 bases, leaving 9 bases between them. The CDR3 DNA follows: TGTGCCAGCAGCGAGACTGAATACGAGCAGTACTTC. Its translation: CASSETEYEQYF.

This sequence joins TRBV29-1 and TRBJ2-3, with TRBD2 identical over 10 bases. Looked up from germline, CDR1 is SQVTM and CDR2 is ANQGSEA. J gave up 1 base and V 3 bases, and 1 base lay outside the gene matches. There are 14 residues in the CDR3. The CDR3 reads CSVEGTSGTDTQYF. The CDR3 coding sequence is TGCAGCGTTGAGGGGACTAGCGGCACAGATACGCAGTATTTT.

The table lists this clone with a count of one. The chain joins TRBV5-6 to TRBJ2-2; TRBD2 is a possible D gene (6 bases). Trimming removed 2 bases at V and 4 bases at J, with 15 bases between. The CDR3 runs 16 residues. Germline V lookup: CDR1 SGHDT, CDR2 YYEEEE. The CDR3 loop is CASSFIAGPATGELFF. CDR3 sequence (DNA): TGTGCCAGCAGCTTTATCGCGGGGCCGGCCACCGGGGAGCTGTTTTTT.

The V and J genes are TRBV4-2 and TRBJ2-1; 7 nucleotides line up with TRBD2. Germline values: CDR1 LGHNA, CDR2 YNFKEQ. This CDR3 has 16 amino acids. V lost 0 bases, J lost 2 bases, and 4 bases stayed unmatched. The CDR3 reads CASSQERLAAYNEQFF. The CDR3 region has the DNA TGTGCCAGCAGCCAAGAACGGCTAGCGGCCTACAATGAGCAGTTCTTC.

The CDR3 loop is CASSPQGSDTQYF. The CDR3 nucleotides are TGTGCCAGCAGCCCGCAGGGATCAGATACGCAGTATTTT. The chain is built from TRBV7-8 and TRBJ2-3, with D tentatively TRBD1 (5 bases). The CDR3 is made up of 13 amino acids. V was trimmed by 5 bases and J by 4 bases, leaving 10 bases between them. Germline CDR1 and CDR2: SGHVS and FQNEAQ.

This clone was counted a few times. V is TRBV13 and J is TRBJ1-2; 7 bases align to TRBD1. Germline V gene lookup returns CDR1 PRHDT and CDR2 FYEKMQ (reference sequence). The CDR3 has 15 residues. Unmatched junction bases numbered 10, after V lost 5 bases and J lost 4 bases. The CDR3 region is CASSAPGRGSYGYTF. As DNA, the CDR3 is TGTGCCAGCAGCGCACCCGGCAGGGGGTCCTATGGCTACACCTTC.

This clone appeared a single time. This chain links TRBV5-1 with TRBJ2-4; 9 nucleotides agree with TRBD2. The CDR3 is 18 residues long. Per the germline V gene, CDR1 is SGHRS and CDR2 is YFSETQ. V dropped 7 bases and J dropped 2; count of bases not matched to a gene: 16. CDR3 nucleotides: TGCGCCAGCGAAAGAGCTTGGGGTAGCGGGAGATCCAAAAACATTCAGTACTTC. This translates into CASERAWGSGRSKNIQYF.

The V and J genes are TRBV4-1 and TRBJ2-7; possible D gene TRBD1, 5 bases. V shed 0 bases and J shed 4 bases, with 10 bases lying between them. CDR1 and CDR2 from the germline V gene are MGHRA and YSYEKL. The CDR3 loop spans 14 amino acids. Here the CDR3 DNA reads TGCGCCAGCAGCCAAGATCCCAGGGCGTACGAGCAGTACTTC. Translated, it gives CASSQDPRAYEQYF.

This chain's CDR3 is CAISDSGGIYEQYF. The CDR3 bases are TGTGCCATCAGTGACTCAGGGGGCATCTACGAGCAGTACTTC. The rearrangement uses TRBV10-3 and TRBJ2-7; 8 nucleotides agree with TRBD1. V was pared by 3 bases and J by 3 bases, with 4 bases of the junction left unmatched. The germline V gene has CDR1 ENHRY and CDR2 SYGVKD. The CDR3 totals 14 residues.

V gene TRBV21-1 combines with J gene TRBJ1-1. TRBV21-1 is tagged as a pseudogene. The CDR3 extends over 16 amino acids. The CDR3 loop reads CASSERGGDLNTEAFF. The CDR3, as DNA: TGTGCCAGCAGCGAAAGGGGGGGGGATTTGAACACTGAAGCTTTCTTT.

V usage is TRBV10-1 and J usage is TRBJ2-1; D remains unclear. This CDR3 comprises 17 residues. CDR1 and CDR2 from the germline V gene are WNHNN and SYGVQD (reference sequence). V was cut by 3 bases and J by 5 bases, with 20 bases left in between. This CDR3 is CASSERVPPHWDNEQFF. CDR3 coding DNA: TGCGCCAGCAGTGAACGGGTTCCCCCGCACTGGGACAATGAGCAGTTCTTC.

This clone was seen just once. The chain combines TRBV10-3 with TRBJ2-1; 7 bases match TRBD2. Germline loops: CDR1 ENHRY, CDR2 SYGVKD. The V and J ends lost 0 bases and 8 bases, in that order; junction bases with no gene match: 10. This CDR3 comprises 16 residues. This chain's CDR3 is CAISESIGEGNDEQFF. CDR3 DNA: TGTGCCATCAGTGAGTCCATAGGGGAGGGCAACGATGAGCAGTTCTTC.

The chain links TRBV19 to TRBJ2-2, with D possibly being TRBD1 (5 bases). Trimming took 8 bases from V and 5 from J, leaving 15 bases between them. CDR1 is LNHDA and CDR2 is SQIVND in the germline V gene (reference sequence). This CDR3 region has 14 residues. CDR3 protein: CASLRREGTGELFF. The CDR3 bases are TGTGCCAGTCTCCGCAGGGAAGGGACCGGGGAGCTGTTTTTT.

This rearrangement joins TRBV11-3 to TRBJ2-3, with a tentative D call TRBD1 (6 bases). Trimming removed 5 bases from V and 9 bases from J, with 18 bases in between. This CDR3 has 14 residues. Germline CDR1 SGHNT, CDR2 YENEEA. CDR3 in amino acids: CASSPQGSRSTQYF. CDR3 sequence (DNA): TGTGCCAGCAGCCCACAGGGATCTCGGTCAACGCAGTATTTT.

This chain connects TRBV5-1 to TRBJ1-2; 9 bases map to TRBD1. From germline, CDR1 is SGHRS and CDR2 YFSETQ. V lost 4 bases and J lost 5; bases outside the gene matches: 3. The CDR3 sequence is 13 residues long. The CDR3 is CASSPGTGYGYTF. The CDR3 DNA is TGCGCCAGCAGCCCCGGGACAGGGTATGGCTACACCTTC.

Notes on this clone: One end of the junction varies from germline; a read error may be responsible. The rearrangement links TRBV13 to TRBJ2-7; 15 bases fit TRBD2. The CDR3 has 13 amino acids. Germline lookup yields CDR1 PRHDT and CDR2 FYEKMQ (reference sequence). The CDR3 DNA reads TGTGCCAGCAGCCCCCGGACTAGCGGGGGGGCCTTGTTC. Translated, it gives CASSPRTSGGALF.

The chain recombines TRBV7-9 with TRBJ1-2, with D possibly TRBD1 on 6 matching bases. Deletions cut 1 base from V and 7 bases from J, with 13 bases between. The CDR3 runs 14 residues. CDR1 and CDR2 from the germline V gene are SEHNR and FQNEAQ (reference sequence). The CDR3 DNA sequence: TGTGCCAGCAGCTTAGTCGGACAGACTCTTGGCTACACCTTC. Protein: CASSLVGQTLGYTF.